The 17 T cell receptor beta chains presented below share a single source sample, sequenced in a study of CD8+CD57+ T cells in acquired aplastic anemia. Investigators profiled TCR beta VDJ and CDR3 from genomic DNA template. TCRdb reanalysed the reads using MiXCR and keeps one entry per CDR3 protein. The data hold 150,000 to 200,000 distinct CDR3 sequences, with around half observed a single time. CD8+CD57+ cell expansion had been shown by flow cytometry in patients chosen for sequencing. Sequencing was performed on sorted CD4+, CD8+, or CD8+CD57+ T cells (not recorded which) from PBMCs. These receptors all stem from a human donor with aplastic anemia.

This sequence joins TRBV9 and TRBJ2-1; 9 nucleotides line up with TRBD1. The germline gives CDR1 SGDLS, CDR2 YYNGEE. Trimming at V came to 3 bases and at J to 10 bases, leaving 11 bases not matched to a gene. The CDR3 is 15 amino acids. DNA for the CDR3: TGTGCCAGCAGCGAGGACAGGGGAACCGCTCGGGAGCAGTTCTTC. Translating gives CASSEDRGTAREQFF.

V and J are TRBV6-1 and TRBJ2-7, with D perhaps TRBD1 (6 bases). The CDR3 is 15 residues long. V was pared by 5 bases and J by 8 bases, with 22 bases between. Germline-derived CDR1 and CDR2 are MNHNS and SASEGT. The CDR3 here is CASSTPGQGIDKQYF. CDR3 DNA: TGTGCCAGCAGTACCCCGGGACAAGGAATCGACAAGCAGTACTTC.

In its sample, this clonotype was seen a few times. The chain is built from TRBV5-1 and TRBJ2-3, with 15 positions matching TRBD2. The V gene's germline CDR1 is SGHRS and CDR2 YFSETQ. The CDR3 sequence is 19 residues long. Losses at the gene ends were 3 bases for V and 0 bases for J; bases not matched to a gene: 8. The CDR3 nucleotides are TGCGCCAGCAGCTCGGGACTAGCGGGGGGCTCATCAAGCACAGATACGCAGTATTTT. Its protein product is CASSSGLAGGSSSTDTQYF.

This clonotype was seen ten or more times. The chain is built from TRBV4-3 and TRBJ2-2; TRBD1 agrees at 9 bases. There are 16 residues in the CDR3. J lost 1 base, V lost 3 bases, and 3 bases had no gene match. Germline lookup yields CDR1 LGHNA and CDR2 YSLEER. The CDR3 coding sequence is TGCGCCAGCAGCCAGGAGGGACAGGGGAACACCGGGGAGCTGTTTTTT. This translates into CASSQEGQGNTGELFF.

The rearrangement links TRBV9 to TRBJ2-5, with 8 bases matching TRBD2. Germline CDR1 SGDLS, CDR2 YYNGEE. The V and J ends lost 0 bases and 4 bases, in that order; junction bases with no gene match: 5. This CDR3 is built from 15 residues. CDR3 in amino acids: CASSVAVGGAETQYF. The CDR3, as DNA: TGTGCCAGCAGCGTAGCGGTCGGGGGGGCAGAGACCCAGTACTTC.

Ten or more counts support this clonotype. This chain links TRBV7-3 with TRBJ2-3; D might be TRBD1 or TRBD2, each matching 5 bases. V lost 3 bases to trimming and J lost 5 bases, with 18 bases between them. Germline CDR1 reads SGHTA; CDR2 reads FQGTGA. The CDR3 covers 16 residues. In DNA form, the CDR3 reads TGTGCCAGCAGCTTGGGGGTATCCGGGGCGGGAGATACGCAGTATTTT. Translated, it gives CASSLGVSGAGDTQYF.

At least ten counts were recorded for this clonotype. This sequence joins TRBV11-2 and TRBJ2-2; the D gene is possibly TRBD1 (5 bases). The CDR3 length is 14 residues. Germline V gene data show CDR1 as SGHAT and CDR2 as FQNNGV. V shed 7 bases and J shed 0 bases, with 9 bases lying between them. The CDR3 here is CASKAGPNTGELFF. The CDR3 bases are TGTGCCAGCAAGGCAGGGCCGAACACCGGGGAGCTGTTTTTT.

The chain employs TRBV6-1 and TRBJ2-7, with D perhaps matching TRBD1 (5 bases). V gave up 6 bases and J gave up 3 bases, with 12 bases separating them. The CDR3 is 13 amino acids. CDR1 MNHNS and CDR2 SASEGT come from the germline V gene. The CDR3 bases are TGTGCCAGCAGCGCAGGGTTCGACTACGAGCAGTACTTC. This encodes CASSAGFDYEQYF.

This sequence joins TRBV27 and TRBJ1-6; 9 nucleotides align to TRBD1. CDR3 length: 17 residues. V was pared by 7 bases and J by 0 bases, with 7 bases of the junction left unmatched. The germline gives CDR1 MNHEY, CDR2 SMNVEV (reference sequence). The CDR3 sequence: CASKRTGENSYNSPLHF. As DNA, the CDR3 is TGTGCCAGCAAGCGGACAGGGGAGAACTCCTATAATTCACCCCTCCACTTT.

This clonotype was observed many times. This chain joins TRBV6-1 and TRBJ1-6, with D possibly being TRBD1 (5 bases). V dropped 2 bases and J dropped 11 bases, with 22 bases sitting between them. Germline-derived CDR1 and CDR2 are MNHNS and SASEGT. This CDR3 comprises 17 residues. DNA for the CDR3: TGTGCCAGCAGTGAACCCCTCAACAGGACGCCGCGGGCACCCCTCCACTTT. This gives the protein CASSEPLNRTPRAPLHF.

This clonotype was counted once. The rearrangement uses TRBV24-1 and TRBJ1-1; 9 bases match TRBD1. There are 15 residues in the CDR3. Trimming took 10 bases from V and 2 from J; bases not matched to a gene: 10. Germline lookup yields CDR1 KGHDR and CDR2 SFDVKD. CDR3 region: CATSSGTGINTEAFF. The CDR3 DNA reads TGTGCCACAAGCTCCGGGACAGGGATTAACACTGAAGCTTTCTTT.

Only a few counts were recorded for this clonotype. The V gene is TRBV18, the J gene TRBJ2-1, with 7 bases identical to TRBD1. The CDR3 is 14 residues long. The germline V gene encodes CDR1 KGHSH and CDR2 LQKENI. V was pared by 3 bases and J by 4 bases, with 3 bases of the junction left unmatched. CDR3 DNA: TGTGCCAGCTCACCCCCACAGGGGTACAATGAGCAGTTCTTC. Amino acid sequence: CASSPPQGYNEQFF.

The chain links TRBV9 to TRBJ2-1; D gene ambiguous. This CDR3 contains 14 residues. Trimming took 6 bases from V and 8 from J, leaving 18 bases between them. CDR1 SGDLS and CDR2 YYNGEE come from the germline V gene. The CDR3 DNA follows: TGTGCCAGCAATGGAATTCTGGGAACCGATGAGCAGTTCTTC. This gives the protein CASNGILGTDEQFF.

In this sample, this clonotype turned up many times. The CDR3 DNA is TGTGCCAGCAGCCCGGGGAGGACTAGCTCCTACGAGCAGTACTTC. It yields the protein CASSPGRTSSYEQYF. V and J are TRBV5-4 and TRBJ2-7, with 7 bases aligning to TRBD2. Losses at the gene ends were 4 bases for V and 0 bases for J; bases not matched to a gene: 7. This CDR3 spans 15 amino acids. CDR1 is SGHNT, CDR2 YYREEE, per germline (reference sequence).

The gene calls are TRBV13 and TRBJ2-3; TRBD1 matches 11 bases. V gave up 4 bases and J gave up 6 bases; unmatched junction bases: 3. Germline loops: CDR1 PRHDT, CDR2 FYEKMQ (reference sequence). This CDR3 is built from 14 residues. The DNA for the CDR3 is TGTGCCAGCAGCTCCGGACAGGGGGCGGATACGCAGTATTTT. Translated, it gives CASSSGQGADTQYF.

The V gene is TRBV6-5, the J gene TRBJ2-3; tentative D call: TRBD2 (6 bases). Germline assignment: CDR1 MNHEY and CDR2 SVGAGI. CDR3 length equals 16 residues. The V end was cut by 0 bases, the J end by 2 bases, with 12 bases between. The CDR3 region is CASSYSDSGATDTQYF. The CDR3, as DNA: TGTGCCAGCAGTTACTCGGATAGCGGAGCCACAGATACGCAGTATTTT.

In the case of this clonotype: Just one base apart from a much larger clone, this may be a read error. This sequence joins TRBV4-2 and TRBJ1-1; D remains ambiguous. The CDR3 sequence is 14 residues long. Germline CDR1 and CDR2: LGHNA and YNFKEQ. The V end lost 0 bases, the J end lost 7 bases, and 12 bases lay between the germline ends. CDR3 coding DNA: TGTGCCAGCAGCCAAGATGCCAGGAGCCGTGAAGCTTTCTTT. Translation: CASSQDARSREAFF.